The rows below give T cell receptor beta chains drawn from one sample of a study of Graves' ophthalmopathy and Graves' hyperthyroidism. From the multiplex PCR reads, TCRdb called clonotypes with MiXCR, one entry per CDR3 protein. The table has some 200,000 distinct CDR3 sequences, roughly 27% seen once. Specimen: peripheral blood. These receptors all stem from a man aged 50 or older with Graves' ophthalmopathy. CDR3s include the opening cysteine and the closing phenylalanine or tryptophan. D genes are given only for firm matches. Not every row has a clone size; where given, it reads once, few, many or a size class.

.	TRBJ2-2	TRBV24-1	.	CATSDLWEKGAGELFF	TGTGCCACCAGTGATTTGTGGGAGAAGGGCGCCGGGGAGCTGTTTTTT
few	TRBJ2-7	TRBV6-1	.	CASSDPGSSLYEQYF	TGTGCCAGCAGCGACCCTGGTTCATCCCTCTACGAGCAGTACTTC
few	TRBJ1-2	TRBV6-1	.	CASSEWTEPQYGYTF	TGTGCCAGCAGTGAATGGACAGAGCCACAATATGGCTACACCTTC
.	TRBJ2-5	TRBV12-3/TRBV12-4	.	CASNPSGVQETQYF	TGTGCCAGCAACCCTTCAGGGGTACAAGAGACCCAGTACTTC
.	TRBJ2-7	TRBV7-9	TRBD2	CASSSASGGYEQYF	TGTGCCAGCAGCTCGGCTAGCGGAGGGTACGAGCAGTACTTC
many	TRBJ2-5	TRBV5-5	.	CASSPVLTRGTQYF	TGTGCCAGCAGCCCTGTACTTACCAGGGGGACCCAGTACTTC
few	TRBJ2-7	TRBV6-2/TRBV6-3	.	CASSYLAGTYEQYF	TGTGCCAGCAGTTACTTGGCGGGGACCTACGAGCAGTACTTC
many	TRBJ2-7	TRBV5-8	.	CASSLAETYEQYF	TGTGCCAGCAGCTTGGCAGAGACCTACGAGCAGTACTTC
once	TRBJ1-6	TRBV20-1	.	CSASPQGGRSPLHF	TGCAGTGCTAGCCCACAGGGCGGACGTTCACCCCTCCACTTT
many	TRBJ1-3	TRBV6-2/TRBV6-3	.	CAVRGGSGNTIYF	TGTGCCGTCCGAGGGGGATCCGGAAACACCATATATTTT
.	TRBJ1-2	TRBV12-3/TRBV12-4	.	CASSYSLQGGNGYTF	TGTGCCAGCAGTTACTCCCTACAGGGTGGGAATGGCTACACCTTC
.	TRBJ2-2	TRBV30	TRBD1	CAWSPRDRGRGTGELFF	TGTGCCTGGAGTCCGAGGGACAGGGGGCGAGGAACCGGGGAGCTGTTTTTT
.	TRBJ1-6	TRBV6-1	.	CASSVRDSSPLHF	TGTGCCAGCAGTGTCCGGGACTCTTCACCCCTCCACTTT
.	TRBJ2-4	TRBV29-1	.	CSVEDRTLAKNIQYF	TGCAGCGTTGAAGATCGGACTTTAGCCAAAAACATTCAGTACTTC
.	TRBJ1-2	TRBV28	.	CASRRGRGYTF	TGTGCCAGCCGGAGGGGTCGGGGCTACACCTTC
many	TRBJ1-2	TRBV9	.	CASSSGARFDGYTF	TGTGCCAGCAGCTCTGGGGCAAGGTTTGATGGCTACACCTTC
once	TRBJ1-2	TRBV6-1	.	CASKKTDESADYGYTF	TGTGCCAGCAAAAAAACCGACGAGTCCGCGGACTATGGCTACACCTTC
.	TRBJ1-1	TRBV6-1	.	CASSHGGRDTEAFF	TGTGCCAGCAGCCACGGTGGACGAGACACTGAAGCTTTCTTT
.	TRBJ2-5	TRBV12-5	TRBD2	CASGLVVTSGGYQETQYF	TGTGCTAGTGGTCTTGTTGTGACTAGCGGGGGTTACCAAGAGACCCAGTACTTC
.	TRBJ1-2	TRBV20-1	.	CSAVRDAAGGYTF	TGCAGTGCGGTCCGGGACGCGGCGGGTGGCTACACCTTC
many	TRBJ2-7	TRBV6-5	.	CASSPQGWINNEQYF	TGTGCCAGCAGCCCACAGGGATGGATCAATAACGAGCAGTACTTC
many	TRBJ2-5	TRBV24-1	.	CATSDFSGSGEETQYF	TGTGCCACCAGTGATTTCAGCGGGTCGGGGGAAGAGACCCAGTACTTC
many	TRBJ2-7	TRBV12-3/TRBV12-4	.	CASSLGVGAGEQYF	TGTGCCAGCAGTTTGGGGGTGGGGGCGGGGGAGCAGTACTTC
.	TRBJ2-3	TRBV12-3/TRBV12-4	.	CASSLGGDTQYF	TGTGCCAGCAGTTTAGGGGGAGATACGCAGTATTTT
many	TRBJ2-4	TRBV12-5	.	CASGLSQGNIQYF	TGTGCTAGTGGTTTGTCCCAGGGAAACATTCAGTACTTC
many	TRBJ2-2	TRBV6-2/TRBV6-3	TRBD1	CATGTGLDTGELFF	TGTGCCACCGGGACAGGGCTCGACACCGGGGAGCTGTTTTTT
few	TRBJ1-1	TRBV11-1	.	CASIDRSWRNTEAFF	TGTGCCAGCATAGATCGGAGTTGGCGGAATACTGAAGCTTTCTTT
many	TRBJ2-7	TRBV6-1	TRBD2	CASRAGVGRSSYEQYF	TGTGCCAGCAGAGCGGGAGTGGGCAGATCCTCCTACGAGCAGTACTTC
many	TRBJ2-7	TRBV7-2	.	CASSLANSLYEQYF	TGTGCCAGCAGCTTAGCAAACAGTTTATACGAGCAGTACTTC
many	TRBJ2-2	TRBV5-1	TRBD2	CASNSGGGYTGELFF	TGCGCCAGCAATTCGGGAGGTGGCTACACCGGGGAGCTGTTTTTT
.	TRBJ2-7	TRBV6-1	TRBD1	CASSGTGGAEQYF	TGTGCCAGCAGTGGAACAGGGGGCGCCGAGCAGTACTTC
.	TRBJ2-7	TRBV6-2/TRBV6-3	TRBD1	CASSYSSRDRRGYEQYF	TGTGCCAGCAGTTACTCTTCTCGGGACAGGAGGGGGTACGAGCAGTACTTC
.	TRBJ2-2	TRBV12-3/TRBV12-4	TRBD1	CASSSYRGTGELFF	TGTGCCAGCAGTTCTTACAGGGGGACCGGGGAGCTGTTTTTT
many	TRBJ2-7	TRBV6-2/TRBV6-3	.	CASSRGGSLYEQYF	TGTGCCAGCAGTCGAGGTGGGTCCCTTTACGAGCAGTACTTC
few	TRBJ2-7	TRBV6-2/TRBV6-3	.	CASSRTDLYEQYF	TGTGCCAGCAGTCGGACGGACCTTTACGAGCAGTACTTC
many	TRBJ2-7	TRBV28	TRBD2	CASSKLAKSSYEQYF	TGTGCCAGCAGCAAACTAGCGAAGAGCTCCTACGAGCAGTACTTC